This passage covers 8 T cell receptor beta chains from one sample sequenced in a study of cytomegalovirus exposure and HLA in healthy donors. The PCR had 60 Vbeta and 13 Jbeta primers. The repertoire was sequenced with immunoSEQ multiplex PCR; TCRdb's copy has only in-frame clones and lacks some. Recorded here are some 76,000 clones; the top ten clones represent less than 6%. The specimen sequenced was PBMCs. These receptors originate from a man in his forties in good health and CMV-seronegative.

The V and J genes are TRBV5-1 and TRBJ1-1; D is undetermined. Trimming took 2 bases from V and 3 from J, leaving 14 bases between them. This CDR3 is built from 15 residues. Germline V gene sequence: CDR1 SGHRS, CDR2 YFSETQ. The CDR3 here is CASSFSGSQDTEAFF. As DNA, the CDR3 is TGCGCCAGCAGCTTTTCGGGAAGTCAAGACACTGAAGCTTTCTTT.

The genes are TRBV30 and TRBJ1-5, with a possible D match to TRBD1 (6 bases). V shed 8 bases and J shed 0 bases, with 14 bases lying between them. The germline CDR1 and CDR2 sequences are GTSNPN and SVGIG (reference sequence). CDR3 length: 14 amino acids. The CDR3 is CALRGGNSNQPQHF. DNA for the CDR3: TGTGCCCTAAGAGGGGGAAATAGCAATCAGCCCCAGCATTTT.

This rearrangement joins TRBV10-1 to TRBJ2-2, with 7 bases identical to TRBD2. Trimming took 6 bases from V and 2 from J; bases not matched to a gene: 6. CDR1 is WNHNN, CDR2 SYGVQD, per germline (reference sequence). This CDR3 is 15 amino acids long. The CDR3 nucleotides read TGCGCCAGCAGCCCGAGGACTAGTAACACCGGGGAGCTGTTTTTT. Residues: CASSPRTSNTGELFF.

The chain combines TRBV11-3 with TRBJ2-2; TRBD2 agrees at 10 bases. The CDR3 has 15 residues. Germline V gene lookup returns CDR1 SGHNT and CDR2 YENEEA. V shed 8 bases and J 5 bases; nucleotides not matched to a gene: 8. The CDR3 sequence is CASSSGSGGTGELFF. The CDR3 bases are TGTGCCAGCTCTAGCGGGAGCGGGGGGACCGGGGAGCTGTTTTTT. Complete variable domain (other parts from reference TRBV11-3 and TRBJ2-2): EAGVVQSPRYKIIEKKQPVAFWCNPISGHNTLYWYLQNLGQGPELLIRYENEEAVDDSQLPKDRFSAERLKGVDSTLKIQPAELGDSAVYLCASSSGSGGTGELFFGEGSRLTVL.

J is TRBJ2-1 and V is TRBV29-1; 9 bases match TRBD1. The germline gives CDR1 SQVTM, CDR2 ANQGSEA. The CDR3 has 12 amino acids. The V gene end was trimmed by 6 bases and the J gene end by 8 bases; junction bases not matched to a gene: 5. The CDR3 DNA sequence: TGCAGCGTCTGGACAGGGGAGGATGAGCAGTTCTTC. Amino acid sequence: CSVWTGEDEQFF.

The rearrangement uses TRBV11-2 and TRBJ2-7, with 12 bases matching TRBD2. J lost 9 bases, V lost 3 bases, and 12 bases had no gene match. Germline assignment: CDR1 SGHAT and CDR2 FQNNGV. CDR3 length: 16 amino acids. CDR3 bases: TGTGCCAGCAGCTTTGGTTCCGGGACTAGCGGGTCCCGGCAGTACTTC. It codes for CASSFGSGTSGSRQYF.

The DNA of the CDR3 is TGCGCCAGCAGCCAACCGGGACAGGGGAACACTGAAGCTTTCTTT. Residues: CASSQPGQGNTEAFF. This chain uses TRBV4-1 with TRBJ1-1; TRBD1 matches 9 bases. This CDR3 contains 15 residues. Germline V lookup: CDR1 MGHRA, CDR2 YSYEKL. Unmatched junction bases numbered 2, after V lost 2 bases and J lost 1 base.

The CDR3 nucleotides read TGTGCCAGCAGTTCCCTGCCTGGGAGAAACACTGAAGCTTTCTTT. It translates to CASSSLPGRNTEAFF. The chain recombines TRBV28 with TRBJ1-1, with unresolved D. The CDR3 contains 15 residues. The germline V and J ends were trimmed by 4 bases and 2 bases, with 14 bases remaining between them. CDR1 and CDR2 from the germline V gene are MDHEN and SYDVKM.